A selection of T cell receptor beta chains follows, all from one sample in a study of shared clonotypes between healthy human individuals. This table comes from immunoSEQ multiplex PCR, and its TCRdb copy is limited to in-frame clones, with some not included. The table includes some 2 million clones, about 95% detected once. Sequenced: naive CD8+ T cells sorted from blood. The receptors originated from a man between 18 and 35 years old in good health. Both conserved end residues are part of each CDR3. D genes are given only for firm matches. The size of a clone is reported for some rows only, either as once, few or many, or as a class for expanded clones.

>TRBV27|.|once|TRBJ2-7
TGTGCCAGCAGTTTAGTAGCAGGGCCAGTGTACGAGCAGTACTTC
CASSLVAGPVYEQYF
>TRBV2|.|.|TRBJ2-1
TGTGCCAGCAGTGGGGCCCGGTCCTACAATGAGCAGTTCTTC
CASSGARSYNEQFF
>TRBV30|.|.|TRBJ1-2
TGTGCCTGTAGTATTCAGGACTATGGCTACACCTTC
CACSIQDYGYTF
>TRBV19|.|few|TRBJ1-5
TGTGCCAGTAGCCGCGGGCAGCCCCAGCATTTT
CASSRGQPQHF
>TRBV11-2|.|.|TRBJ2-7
TGTGCCAGCAGCTTATATAGCTCCTACGAGCAGTACTTC
CASSLYSSYEQYF
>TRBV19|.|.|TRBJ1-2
TGTGCCAGTAGTACGACCTATGGCTACACCTTC
CASSTTYGYTF
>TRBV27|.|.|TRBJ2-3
TGTGCCAGCAGTCTAGCAAGGTCTAGCACAGATACGCAGTATTTT
CASSLARSSTDTQYF
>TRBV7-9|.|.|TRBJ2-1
TGTGCCAGCAGGTGGGACCCCGAGGTGCAGTTCTTC
CASRWDPEVQFF
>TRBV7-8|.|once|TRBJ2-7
TGTGCCAGCAGCCCGGGGGCCTCCAGGGCGGACGAGCAGTACTTC
CASSPGASRADEQYF
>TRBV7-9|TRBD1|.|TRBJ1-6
TGTGCCAGCAGCGGCGGGACAGCCTATAATTCACCCCTCCACTTT
CASSGGTAYNSPLHF
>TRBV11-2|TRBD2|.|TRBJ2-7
TGTGCCAGCAGGGCCCCGACTAGCGGTCCCTACGAGCAGTACTTC
CASRAPTSGPYEQYF
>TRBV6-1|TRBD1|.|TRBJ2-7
TGTGCCAGCAGCACGGGACAGGGGGCTTACGAGCAGTACTTC
CASSTGQGAYEQYF
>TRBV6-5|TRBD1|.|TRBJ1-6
TGTGCCAGCAGTTCTCCCGACAGGGGGAGTTATTCACCCCTCCACTTT
CASSSPDRGSYSPLHF
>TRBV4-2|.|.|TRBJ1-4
TGTGCCAGCACCCTAGGACCCCCTGACGGGGAATCTAATGAAAAACTGTTTTTT
CASTLGPPDGESNEKLFF
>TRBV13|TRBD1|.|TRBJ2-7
TGTGCCAGCAGCTCTGGACAGGACCCCTACGAGCAGTACTTC
CASSSGQDPYEQYF
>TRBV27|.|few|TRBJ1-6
TGTGCCAGCAGTTTTGGTCCGGGTTCATCGGGGTCACCCCTCCACTTT
CASSFGPGSSGSPLHF
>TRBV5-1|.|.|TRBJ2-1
TGCGCCAGCAGCCCCGCAGGTGGCTCCTACAATGAGCAGTTCTTC
CASSPAGGSYNEQFF
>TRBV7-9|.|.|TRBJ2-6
TGTGCCTCCCATCAGGAGGGAGGTGGGTCTGGGGCCAACGTCCTGACTTTC
CASHQEGGGSGANVLTF
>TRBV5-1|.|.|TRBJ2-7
TGCGCCAGCAGCTCGGACAGTACAGGCCTCTACGAGCAGTACTTC
CASSSDSTGLYEQYF
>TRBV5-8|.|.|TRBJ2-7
TGTGCCAGCACGGGTGACGAGCAGTACTTC
CASTGDEQYF
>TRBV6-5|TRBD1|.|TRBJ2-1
TGTGCCAGCAGTTGGACAGGGGGCGCAGGCAATGAGCAGTTCTTC
CASSWTGGAGNEQFF
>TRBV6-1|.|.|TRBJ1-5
TGTGCCAGCAGTGAAGACAGGGAGGGCAATCAGCCCCAGCATTTT
CASSEDREGNQPQHF
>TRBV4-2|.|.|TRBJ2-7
TGTGCCAGCAGCCAAGAAAGCCAGGCAGCAACCTACGAGCAGTACTTC
CASSQESQAATYEQYF
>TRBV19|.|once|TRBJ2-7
TGTGCCAGTAGTATGGGACTCTACTACGAGCAGTACTTC
CASSMGLYYEQYF
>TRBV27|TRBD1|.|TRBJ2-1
TGTGCCAGCAGTTTATGGGGACAGGGGGAGAATGAGCAGTTCTTC
CASSLWGQGENEQFF
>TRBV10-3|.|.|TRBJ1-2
TGTGCCATCAGCCAGGGAGCGGGCGCCTATGGCTACACCTTC
CAISQGAGAYGYTF
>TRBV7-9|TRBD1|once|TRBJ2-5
TGTGCCAGCAGCTTACCTCGGGGACAGGAGGAAGAGACCCAGTACTTC
CASSLPRGQEEETQYF
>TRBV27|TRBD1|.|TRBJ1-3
TGTGCCAGCAGTCCCCACTCCCCACAGGGGCTCCAGCCAGACACCATATATTTT
CASSPHSPQGLQPDTIYF
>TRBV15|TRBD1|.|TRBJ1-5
TGTGCCACCAGCAGTGGGACAGTAAGCAATCAGCCCCAGCATTTT
CATSSGTVSNQPQHF
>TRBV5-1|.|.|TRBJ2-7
TGCGCCAGCAGCTTGTACACAGTCTACGAGCAGTACTTC
CASSLYTVYEQYF
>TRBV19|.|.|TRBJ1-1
TGTGCCAGTAGTGCATACAGGGCTGCGAACACTGAAGCTTTCTTT
CASSAYRAANTEAFF
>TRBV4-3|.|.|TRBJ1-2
TGCGCCAGCAGCCCGGACCGCGCTAACTATGGCTACACCTTC
CASSPDRANYGYTF
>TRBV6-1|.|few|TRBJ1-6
TGTGCCAGCAGTGAAGCGGGGCCCTATAATTCACCCCTCCACTTT
CASSEAGPYNSPLHF
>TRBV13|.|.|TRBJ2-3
TGTGCCAGCAGCATCAGCGGCGGCACAGATACGCAGTATTTT
CASSISGGTDTQYF
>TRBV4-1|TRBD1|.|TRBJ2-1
TGCGCCAGCAGCCCCAGGACAGGGGTGAACAATGAGCAGTTCTTC
CASSPRTGVNNEQFF
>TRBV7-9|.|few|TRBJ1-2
TGTGCCAGCAGCTTAGATTACTTGGGAGGTGGCTACACCTTC
CASSLDYLGGGYTF
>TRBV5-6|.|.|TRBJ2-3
TGTGCCAGCAGCCCTGGGACCGGGGACCAGTATTTT
CASSPGTGDQYF
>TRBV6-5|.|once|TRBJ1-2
TGTGCCAGCAGTTACTCGAAGGTAGACAACTATGGCTACACCTTC
CASSYSKVDNYGYTF
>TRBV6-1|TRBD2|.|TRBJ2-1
TGTGCCAGCAGTGAAGTGCACAAGGGACTAGCGGGCAATGAGCAGTTCTTC
CASSEVHKGLAGNEQFF
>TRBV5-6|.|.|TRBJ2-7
TGTGCCAGCAGCTTGGACAGGGACGGAGACTACGAGCAGTACTTC
CASSLDRDGDYEQYF
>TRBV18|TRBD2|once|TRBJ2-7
TGTGCCAGCTCACCACCGGGGACTAGCGCCAACGAGCAGTACTTC
CASSPPGTSANEQYF
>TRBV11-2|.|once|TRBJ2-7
TGTGCCAGCGGGTACGCTACCTACGAGCAGTACTTC
CASGYATYEQYF
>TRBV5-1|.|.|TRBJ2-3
TGCGCCAGCAGGTCTGGGGAAGCTAGCACAGATACGCAGTATTTT
CASRSGEASTDTQYF
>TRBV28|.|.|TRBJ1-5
TGTGCCAGCAGTTTACGGCAGATCGACAATCAGCCCCAGCATTTT
CASSLRQIDNQPQHF
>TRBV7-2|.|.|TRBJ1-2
TGTGCCAGCAGCTTAGAGGGGGTTTATGGCTACACCTTC
CASSLEGVYGYTF
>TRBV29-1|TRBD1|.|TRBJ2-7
TGCAGCGTTTTAAGGACAGGGTCTGAATACGAGCAGTACTTC
CSVLRTGSEYEQYF
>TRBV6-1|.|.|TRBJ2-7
TGTGCCAGCAGAAAAGGGGGCTACGAGCAGTACTTC
CASRKGGYEQYF
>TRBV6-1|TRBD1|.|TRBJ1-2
TGTGCCAGCAGTAAGACAGGGAACTATGGCTACACCTTC
CASSKTGNYGYTF